Shown below are 15 T cell receptor beta chains from a single sample sequenced in a study of blood T cell repertoires in COVID-19. TCRdb's table, derived via immunoSEQ multiplex PCR, lists solely in-frame clones and lacks some. The repertoire holds roughly 330,000 clones, with over 75% as singletons. Input material: PBMCs or T cells enriched from blood (not recorded which). The receptors were gathered from a woman in her thirties who had recovered from COVID-19.

The CDR3 region has the DNA TGTGCCAGCACTGGGACAGCCGCTACCGGGGAGCTGTTTTTT. Protein product: CASTGTAATGELFF. The chain recombines TRBV6-5 with TRBJ2-2; TRBD1 agrees at 7 bases. CDR1 and CDR2 from the germline V gene are MNHEY and SVGAGI. V trimming: 7 bases; J trimming: 5 bases; junction bases outside the gene matches: 7. This CDR3 spans 14 amino acids.

This clone was detected only a few times. The chain employs TRBV12-3 or TRBV12-4 and TRBJ1-1; 9 nucleotides agree with TRBD1. V lost 6 bases to trimming and J lost 4 bases; unmatched junction nucleotides: 3. CDR3 length: 13 residues. In DNA form, the CDR3 reads TGTGCCAGCAGGTTGACAGGGGGCACTGAAGCTTTCTTT. Its protein product is CASRLTGGTEAFF.

This chain connects TRBV10-1 to TRBJ2-7, with unresolved D. Per germline, CDR1 WNHNN and CDR2 SYGVQD (reference sequence). This CDR3 is 13 amino acids long. V gave up 6 bases and J gave up 3 bases, with 12 bases separating them. The CDR3: CASRETPNYEQYF. CDR3 coding DNA: TGCGCCAGCAGGGAGACACCAAACTACGAGCAGTACTTC.

The gene calls are TRBV7-2 and TRBJ2-7; 10 bases align to TRBD1. The CDR3 consists of 14 residues. The germline V gene has CDR1 SGHTA and CDR2 FQGNSA. The V and J ends lost 5 bases and 2 bases, in that order; junction bases with no gene match: 3. The chain's CDR3 is CASSDRGLTYEQYF. In DNA, the CDR3 is TGTGCCAGCAGCGACAGGGGGCTAACCTACGAGCAGTACTTC.

The chain uses TRBV21-1 and TRBJ1-4; the table assigns TRBD1, which was not confirmed against the DNA. TRBV21-1 is a recognized pseudogene. The CDR3 is 18 amino acids. For the CDR3, the DNA is TGTGCCAGCAGCAACGGTGGACAGGCGTCAGCAACTAATGAAAAACTGTTTTTT. It yields the protein CASSNGGQASATNEKLFF.

The CDR3: CASTGHRDNQPQHF. CDR3 coding DNA: TGTGCCAGCACCGGTCACAGGGACAATCAGCCCCAGCATTTT. The chain carries TRBV6-5 and TRBJ1-5; possibly TRBD1 for D (6 bases). With 7 bases removed from V and 3 bases from J, the gap between germline ends came to 13 bases. Germline CDR1 and CDR2: MNHEY and SVGAGI. This CDR3 is built from 14 residues.

The chain combines TRBV28 with TRBJ1-5; no firm D call. The V and J ends lost 11 bases and 3 bases respectively, with 11 bases between them. The germline V gene has CDR1 MDHEN and CDR2 SYDVKM. This CDR3 has 12 amino acids. In DNA, the CDR3 is TGTGCCCTGGGAGGGTACAATCAGCCCCAGCATTTT. Translated, it gives CALGGYNQPQHF.

The rearrangement uses TRBV29-1 and TRBJ1-2; D gene ambiguous. There are 11 residues in the CDR3. Trimming took 7 bases from V and 7 from J, leaving 13 bases between them. In germline, CDR1 is SQVTM, CDR2 ANQGSEA. The CDR3 reads CSGYDFGGYTF. For the CDR3, the DNA is TGCAGCGGCTACGACTTTGGTGGCTACACCTTC.

The chain has TRBV2 and TRBJ2-7, with TRBD1 as a possible D gene (5 bases). Germline V lookup: CDR1 SNHLY, CDR2 FYNNEI. V lost 1 base and J 4 bases, leaving 14 bases between the germline ends. The CDR3 has 15 amino acids. The CDR3 reads CASSEGQFGTYEQYF. Here the CDR3 DNA reads TGTGCCAGCAGTGAAGGACAGTTCGGTACGTACGAGCAGTACTTC. The full variable domain, rest sourced from reference TRBV2 and TRBJ2-7, is EPEVTQTPSHQVTQMGQEVILRCVPISNHLYFYWYRQILGQKVEFLVSFYNNEISEKSEIFDDQFSVERPDGSNFTLKIRSTKLEDSAMYFCASSEGQFGTYEQYFGPGTRLTVT.

This clone was seen only a few times. This sequence joins TRBV10-3 and TRBJ1-5; the match to TRBD1 covers 11 bases. V was pared by 4 bases and J by 3 bases, with 8 bases of the junction left unmatched. The CDR3 sequence is 17 residues long. The germline V gene encodes CDR1 ENHRY and CDR2 SYGVKD. CDR3 coding DNA: TGTGCCATCAGTGGGACCGGGACAGGGGGTTTCAATCAGCCCCAGCATTTT. Translated: CAISGTGTGGFNQPQHF.

The rearrangement joins TRBV29-1 to TRBJ2-7, with D possibly being TRBD1 (6 bases). Between the trimmed V and J ends, which lost 6 bases and 3 bases, there was a span of 21 bases. This CDR3 contains 15 residues. Germline V gives CDR1 SQVTM, CDR2 ANQGSEA. The CDR3: CSVAGTLDENYEQYF. CDR3 bases: TGCAGCGTAGCCGGGACACTAGACGAGAACTACGAGCAGTACTTC.

This clone is a singleton in its sample. The chain combines TRBV5-1 with TRBJ2-7; possible D gene TRBD2, 6 bases. The CDR3 covers 15 residues. The V end lost 4 bases, the J end lost 3 bases, and 17 bases lay between the germline ends. CDR1 is SGHRS, CDR2 YFSETQ, per germline. The CDR3 DNA reads as TGCGCCAGCAGCGCGGAGGCCCGGGGGAACTACGAGCAGTACTTC. This sequence encodes CASSAEARGNYEQYF. Variable domain in full (rest from reference TRBV5-1 and TRBJ2-7): KAGVTQTPRYLIKTRGQQVTLSCSPISGHRSVSWYQQTPGQGLQFLFEYFSETQRNKGNFPGRFSGRQFSNSRSEMNVSTLELGDSALYLCASSAEARGNYEQYFGPGTRLTVT.

This chain connects TRBV18 to TRBJ1-2, with 8 positions matching TRBD1. After removal of 1 base from V and 4 bases from J, the junction contained 5 bases not matched to a gene. CDR3 length: 15 residues. The germline CDR1 and CDR2 sequences are KGHSH and LQKENI. The CDR3 protein is CASSPRTGRSYGYTF. CDR3 DNA: TGTGCCAGCTCACCACGGACAGGGAGAAGCTATGGCTACACCTTC.

The rearrangement links TRBV5-6 to TRBJ2-7; TRBD2 matches at 9 bases. Germline-derived CDR1 and CDR2 are SGHDT and YYEEEE. Trimming took 1 base from V and 0 from J; bases not matched to a gene: 11. The CDR3 is 18 amino acids. In nucleotides, the CDR3 is TGTGCCAGCAGCTTGAGAGTATATAGCGGGGGCCTCTCCTACGAGCAGTACTTC. Residues: CASSLRVYSGGLSYEQYF. The full variable domain, in which reference TRBV5-6 and TRBJ2-7 provide the parts outside the CDR3, is DAGVTQSPTHLIKTRGQQVTLRCSPKSGHDTVSWYQQALGQGPQFIFQYYEEEERQRGNFPDRFSGHQFPNYSSELNVNALLLGDSALYLCASSLRVYSGGLSYEQYFGPGTRLTVT.

This clone has just one count. The chain links TRBV25-1 to TRBJ2-2; D is unclear. Germline V CDR1 and CDR2: MGHDK, SYGVNS. Deletions cut 2 bases from V and 1 base from J, with 2 bases between. CDR3 length: 13 amino acids. CDR3 in amino acids: CASSEQNTGELFF. In nucleotides, the CDR3 is TGTGCCAGCAGTGAACAGAACACCGGGGAGCTGTTTTTT.